These T cell receptor beta chains were read from a single sample in a study of patients and donors after allogeneic stem cell transplantation. TCRdb fed the RT-PCR reads into MiXCR, producing one record per CDR3 protein. The repertoire includes approximately 160,000 distinct CDR3 sequences, roughly 22% of them detected once, and roughly 26% sits in the top ten. The sample was blood, either unsorted or a sorted T cell fraction (not recorded which). The receptor set was obtained from a human donor who was either an allogeneic HSCT recipient or a stem cell or donor lymphocyte infusion donor (not recorded which). It is not recorded whose cells these are; they may come from a transplant donor. Both conserved end residues are part of each CDR3. Clone size, where shown, is once, few, many, or a class for clones that have expanded.

TRBV20-1	few	TRBJ2-7	CSARDAGQPPPYEQYF
TRBV5-1	few	TRBJ2-7	CASSLGGGNYEQYF
TRBV7-3	few	TRBJ1-2	CASSLTSGGTPANYGYTF
TRBV12-5	few	TRBJ1-3	CASGPRPGHDGSGNTIYF
TRBV28	NA	TRBJ2-7	CASRPGAYEQYF
TRBV12-3/TRBV12-4	NA	TRBJ1-6	CASSGGLSPLHF
TRBV7-2	NA	TRBJ1-1	CASSLWGKPEAFF
TRBV29-1	NA	TRBJ1-3	CSVQWGAGNTIYF
TRBV20-1	NA	TRBJ2-1	CSARTGLARGFDNEQFF
TRBV11-2	once	TRBJ1-3	CASSAWGSGNTIYF
TRBV12-3/TRBV12-4	NA	TRBJ2-3	CASSLAETRDF
TRBV20-1	NA	TRBJ2-3	CSADAVADTQYF
TRBV30	NA	TRBJ2-3	CAWTTSLSTDTQYF
TRBV12-3/TRBV12-4	NA	TRBJ2-5	CASFEMGGKTQYF
TRBV20-1	NA	TRBJ1-5	CSARGGTVLDEPQHF
TRBV20-1	few	TRBJ2-1	CSARNTMAEQFF
TRBV12-3/TRBV12-4	many	TRBJ1-3	CASSFQLGGGNTIYF
TRBV20-1	few	TRBJ1-3	CSAKPTGGSGNTIYF
TRBV10-3	NA	TRBJ2-2	CAISESKGPGELFF
TRBV5-1	NA	TRBJ2-1	CASSLPVLDEQFF
TRBV20-1	few	TRBJ1-3	CSAREGAYGNTIYF
TRBV20-1	few	TRBJ2-3	CSARDPGLAADTQYF
TRBV5-5	NA	TRBJ1-1	CASSLGAGSPGDTEAFF
TRBV20-1	many	TRBJ1-4	CSARGTQGDNEKLFF
TRBV21-1	NA	TRBJ2-7	CASSKYTGTAAYEQYF
TRBV5-1	NA	TRBJ1-1	CASSPTGMPEAFF
TRBV12-3/TRBV12-4	few	TRBJ2-3	CASIFPGTDTQYF
TRBV4-2	few	TRBJ2-7	CASSGQIGPGEQYF
TRBV15	few	TRBJ1-5	CATSRDPLFLAQYSNQPQHF
TRBV27	few	TRBJ1-1	CASSLTQGLPAFF
TRBV29-1	NA	TRBJ2-7	CSVEGRESSYEQYF
TRBV20-1	few	TRBJ2-1	CSARPSTGANEQFF
TRBV7-8	few	TRBJ2-1	CASSLRLAGESEQFF
TRBV20-1	few	TRBJ2-7	CSATTDRVHYEQYF
TRBV27	NA	TRBJ2-7	CASSGTSGDSSYEQYF
TRBV20-1	NA	TRBJ2-2	CSARASFTGELFF
TRBV5-1	NA	TRBJ2-7	CASSFGLAGTRSYEQYF
TRBV6-5	NA	TRBJ2-2	CASSYSFGDTGELFF
TRBV21-1	NA	TRBJ1-1	CASSKGITPRGNTEAFF
TRBV19	NA	TRBJ1-4	CASSIDYRDREKLFF
TRBV4-1	many	TRBJ1-2	CASSQENRSNGYTF
TRBV12-3/TRBV12-4	few	TRBJ2-2	CASRAAGELFF
TRBV15	once	TRBJ2-2	CATSIRTGKEGAELFF
TRBV5-4	few	TRBJ1-2	CASSTDIYGYTF
TRBV20-1	NA	TRBJ1-1	CSASGGTAEAFF
TRBV29-1	many	TRBJ1-2	CSDLGQLNYGYTF
TRBV11-1	NA	TRBJ2-3	CATAKGPPTDTQYF